These 27 T cell receptor beta chains were all obtained from the same sample, sequenced in a study of blood T cell repertoires in COVID-19. Repertoires were generated with immunoSEQ multiplex PCR, while TCRdb's copy carries only in-frame clones and drops some. The sample includes 85,000 to 130,000 clones, 80% to 95% of them seen just once. The sequenced sample consisted of peripheral blood. The receptors were sampled from a man aged 65 to 85 with acute or convalescent COVID-19.

V gene TRBV6-6 combines with J gene TRBJ1-3, with D possibly TRBD1 on 5 matching bases. V lost 5 bases to trimming and J lost 4 bases, with 6 bases between them. The CDR3 extends over 12 amino acids. Germline values: CDR1 MNHNY, CDR2 SVGAGI (reference sequence). DNA of the CDR3: TGTGCCAGCAGTCCAGGGGGAAACACCATATATTTT. It specifies CASSPGGNTIYF.

About this clone itself: In the same sample, other DNA sequences code for this CDR3. The chain carries TRBV3-1 (or the pseudogene TRBV3-2) and TRBJ2-2; TRBD2 aligns across 7 bases. The length of the CDR3 is 17 residues. In germline, CDR1 is LGHDT, CDR2 YNNKEL (reference sequence). V dropped 0 bases and J dropped 4; count of bases not matched to a gene: 8. In DNA form, the CDR3 reads TGTGCCAGCAGCCAAGATCAAGGAGCGGGAACCACCGGGGAGCTGTTTTTT. Encoded protein: CASSQDQGAGTTGELFF.

V is TRBV10-2 and J is TRBJ2-7; TRBD2 aligns across 10 bases. V was pared by 8 bases and J by 2 bases, with 9 bases of the junction left unmatched. The CDR3 is made up of 15 amino acids. The V gene's germline CDR1 is WSHSY and CDR2 SAAADI. The CDR3 sequence: CASVSSGGLPYEQYF. CDR3 coding DNA: TGCGCCAGCGTTTCTAGCGGGGGTCTCCCCTACGAGCAGTACTTC.

A remark on this clone: With only one base between it and a far larger clone, this is likely a read error. The chain has TRBV2 and TRBJ2-3; 9 bases are a match to TRBD2. The CDR3 has 12 amino acids. The V segment lost 6 bases and the J segment 6 bases; nucleotides outside the gene matches: 1. The germline V gene encodes CDR1 SNHLY and CDR2 FYNNEI. The CDR3 spells CASRLAGDTQYF. The CDR3 DNA reads TGTGCCAGCAGGCTAGCGGGGGATACGCAGTATTTT.

V gene TRBV5-1 combines with J gene TRBJ1-5; D is possibly TRBD1 (5 bases). The germline V gene encodes CDR1 SGHRS and CDR2 YFSETQ. This CDR3 contains 17 residues. Between the trimmed V and J ends, which lost 3 bases and 1 base, there was a span of 17 bases. The CDR3 nucleotides read TGCGCCAGCAGCTCAATAATGGGGCAGATCAGCAATCAGCCCCAGCATTTT. The encoded protein is CASSSIMGQISNQPQHF.

V gene TRBV6-5 combines with J gene TRBJ1-4; 7 nucleotides match TRBD1. The CDR3 covers 13 residues. Per germline, CDR1 MNHEY and CDR2 SVGAGI. The trim removed 7 bases at V and 5 bases at J, leaving 4 bases unmatched. The CDR3 region is CASTGTANEKLFF. The CDR3 DNA follows: TGTGCCAGCACTGGGACAGCGAATGAAAAACTGTTTTTT.

The genes are TRBV24-1 and TRBJ2-3; a weak D match, TRBD1 (6 bases). The CDR3 runs to 15 residues. The ends were cut back, 3 bases at V and 4 bases at J, with 13 bases in the middle. The V gene's germline CDR1 is KGHDR and CDR2 SFDVKD. The CDR3 DNA follows: TGTGCCACCAGTGATCCCAGGGGAATCCCAGATACGCAGTATTTT. Amino acid sequence: CATSDPRGIPDTQYF.

The sample holds one count of this clone. V is TRBV30 and J is TRBJ1-1, with D possibly matching TRBD1 (6 bases). CDR1 and CDR2 (germline): GTSNPN, SVGIG (reference sequence). V lost 1 base and J 5 bases, leaving 11 bases between the germline ends. The CDR3 is 13 amino acids. The CDR3 loop is CAWSGGGETEAFF. The CDR3 bases are TGTGCCTGGAGTGGAGGGGGGGAGACTGAAGCTTTCTTT.

The table lists this clone with a few counts. This chain joins TRBV24-1 and TRBJ1-4; TRBD1 is a possible D gene (5 bases). Germline V lookup: CDR1 KGHDR, CDR2 SFDVKD. The CDR3 extends over 13 amino acids. V was clipped by 4 bases and J by 7 bases, with 9 bases between them. The CDR3 region has the DNA TGTGCCACCAGTGAGCAGGGAGGTGAAAAACTGTTTTTT. Encoded protein: CATSEQGGEKLFF.

The chain recombines TRBV7-2 with TRBJ1-2; tentatively, D is TRBD1 (6 bases). Germline values: CDR1 SGHTA, CDR2 FQGNSA. This CDR3 has 17 amino acids. Trimming shortened V by 3 bases and J by 6 bases, and 23 bases separated the two germline ends. CDR3 sequence (DNA): TGTGCCAGCAGCTTTCGTCAGGTATCAGGCAGGGGCCATGGCTACACCTTC. As protein: CASSFRQVSGRGHGYTF.

The chain has TRBV5-4 and TRBJ2-1, with D uncertain. Between the trimmed V and J ends, which lost 0 bases and 7 bases, there was a span of 5 bases. The V gene's germline CDR1 is SGHNT and CDR2 YYREEE (reference sequence). The length of the CDR3 is 12 residues. DNA of the CDR3: TGTGCCAGCAGCTTGGATAGTAATGAGCAGTTCTTC. It specifies CASSLDSNEQFF.

The rearrangement joins TRBV5-5 to TRBJ2-3; D may be TRBD2 (6 bases). Germline CDR1 reads SGHKS; CDR2 reads YYEKEE (reference sequence). The CDR3 runs 12 residues. Trimming cost V 5 bases and J 10 bases, with 14 bases left between them. DNA of the CDR3: TGTGCCAGCAGGATGTCGGAGGGAGCGCAGTATTTT. This sequence encodes CASRMSEGAQYF.

The chain joins TRBV27 to TRBJ1-2; 7 positions agree with TRBD1. Trimming took 0 bases from V and 6 from J; bases not matched to a gene: 16. CDR3 length: 18 amino acids. Germline loops: CDR1 MNHEY, CDR2 SMNVEV (reference sequence). The CDR3 loop is CASSLSGQAPMTMDGYTF. CDR3 in DNA: TGTGCCAGCAGTTTATCCGGACAGGCCCCGATGACTATGGATGGCTACACCTTC.

As concerns this clone: It is unclear where the CDR3 begins or ends on the DNA, so no DNA is shown, and the CDR3 is as TCRdb lists it. The V call is TRBV4-3, the J call TRBJ1-6; the table gives TRBD1 as D, unverified against the DNA. The CDR3 has 17 residues if both end residues are counted. In germline, CDR1 is LGHNA, CDR2 YSLEER. The CDR3 loop reads CASSTSGQGVYNSPLHF.

This chain joins TRBV6-5 and TRBJ1-5; TRBD1 is a possible D gene (5 bases). Germline V gene lookup returns CDR1 MNHEY and CDR2 SVGAGI. V was shortened by 6 bases and J by 0 bases, with 9 bases between the two germline ends. This CDR3 is 14 amino acids long. As DNA, the CDR3 is TGTGCCAGCAGGGGGCCGTATAGCAATCAGCCCCAGCATTTT. Protein product: CASRGPYSNQPQHF.

V usage is TRBV29-1 and J usage is TRBJ2-7, with 10 bases that match TRBD1. Germline CDR1 and CDR2: SQVTM and ANQGSEA. V was pared by 3 bases and J by 7 bases, with 6 bases of the junction left unmatched. The CDR3 covers 13 residues. The CDR3 nucleotides read TGCAGCGTTGACCCGACAGGGGGCGGAGAGCAGTACTTC. Translated, it gives CSVDPTGGGEQYF.

The sample holds one count of this clone. In nucleotides, the CDR3 is TGTGCCAGCAGCGCTTCCGGGACCGCGGAGGGGGCTTTCTTT. Residues: CASSASGTAEGAFF. This rearrangement joins TRBV9 to TRBJ1-1, with D possibly being TRBD1 (5 bases). Per the germline V gene, CDR1 is SGDLS and CDR2 is YYNGEE. The CDR3 runs to 14 residues. Trimming pared 3 bases from V and 11 bases from J, leaving 20 bases between.

The rearrangement joins TRBV6-5 to TRBJ2-7; 9 bases match TRBD1. CDR1 and CDR2 from the germline V gene are MNHEY and SVGAGI. The CDR3 contains 15 residues. V lost 0 bases and J lost 4; bases outside the gene matches: 4. The CDR3, as DNA: TGTGCCAGCAGTTACTCGCAACAGGGGGCGTACGAGCAGTACTTC. Its protein is CASSYSQQGAYEQYF.

J is TRBJ2-7 and V is TRBV6-6; 11 nucleotides match TRBD2. Germline lookup yields CDR1 MNHNY and CDR2 SVGAGI (reference sequence). The CDR3 consists of 14 residues. The trim removed 5 bases at V and 3 bases at J, leaving 3 bases unmatched. The CDR3 DNA is TGTGCCAGCAGTCCCCTAGCGGGAGGCTACGAGCAGTACTTC. This gives the protein CASSPLAGGYEQYF.

The gene calls are TRBV27 and TRBJ2-1, with TRBD1 as a possible D gene (6 bases). V shed 0 bases and J shed 8 bases, with 8 bases lying between them. Germline-derived CDR1 and CDR2 are MNHEY and SMNVEV (reference sequence). The length of the CDR3 is 13 residues. Written as DNA, the CDR3 is TGTGCCAGCAGTTTATCTGGGGGCCATGAGCAGTTCTTC. This codes for CASSLSGGHEQFF.

The chain combines TRBV27 with TRBJ2-7; no definite D call. This CDR3 contains 14 residues. Trimming cost V 3 bases and J 0 bases, with 9 bases left between them. Germline V lookup: CDR1 MNHEY, CDR2 SMNVEV (reference sequence). In DNA, the CDR3 is TGTGCCAGCAGTTTCTCGGCGGACTCCTACGAGCAGTACTTC. Translation: CASSFSADSYEQYF.

This clone has only a few counts. The chain employs TRBV11-2 and TRBJ2-2; 7 positions match TRBD1. In germline, CDR1 is SGHAT, CDR2 FQNNGV. J gave up 4 bases and V 5 bases, and 7 bases lay outside the gene matches. The CDR3 length is 15 residues. The CDR3 nucleotides are TGTGCCAGCAGCCCGGGGACAGCCTTCACCGGGGAGCTGTTTTTT. Its translation: CASSPGTAFTGELFF.

This sequence joins TRBV5-1 and TRBJ2-1; TRBD2 matches 9 bases. This CDR3 is 15 amino acids long. V shed 4 bases and J 4 bases; nucleotides not matched to a gene: 6. Germline values: CDR1 SGHRS, CDR2 YFSETQ. This chain's CDR3 is CASSPAGGDYNEQFF. In nucleotides, the CDR3 is TGCGCCAGCAGCCCTGCGGGGGGGGATTACAATGAGCAGTTCTTC.

The sample holds one count of this clone. The V and J genes are TRBV28 and TRBJ2-7, with D perhaps TRBD2 (5 bases). Germline CDR1 and CDR2: MDHEN and SYDVKM. The CDR3 is made up of 15 amino acids. With 10 bases removed from V and 2 bases from J, the gap between germline ends came to 21 bases. The CDR3, as DNA: TGTGCCACGTCCCTCAGCGGAGCCTCAACCTACGAGCAGTACTTC. Its protein product is CATSLSGASTYEQYF.

The chain carries TRBV29-1 and TRBJ1-1; D gene unclear. The CDR3 extends over 13 amino acids. The V end was cut by 1 base, the J end by 1 base, with 7 bases between. Germline V gives CDR1 SQVTM, CDR2 ANQGSEA. The CDR3 bases are TGCAGCGTTGAAGGACACAAGAACACTGAAGCTTTCTTT. Amino acid sequence: CSVEGHKNTEAFF.

V gene TRBV11-2 combines with J gene TRBJ2-5; TRBD1 aligns across 9 bases. J gave up 3 bases and V 6 bases, and 2 bases lay outside the gene matches. Looked up from germline, CDR1 is SGHAT and CDR2 is FQNNGV. CDR3 length equals 13 residues. The CDR3 region has the DNA TGTGCCAGCAGTAGGGACAGGGAAGAGACCCAGTACTTC. As protein: CASSRDREETQYF. Full variable domain (remainder filled in from reference TRBV11-2 and TRBJ2-5): EAGVAQSPRYKIIEKRQSVAFWCNPISGHATLYWYQQILGQGPKLLIQFQNNGVVDDSQLPKDRFSAERLKGVDSTLKIQPAKLEDSAVYLCASSRDREETQYFGPGTRLLVL.

The rearrangement joins TRBV6-6 to TRBJ1-5; TRBD1 aligns across 7 bases. The CDR3 extends over 14 amino acids. J was trimmed by 4 bases and V by 8 bases; bases with no gene match: 8. The germline CDR1 and CDR2 sequences are MNHNY and SVGAGI (reference sequence). The CDR3 nucleotides are TGTGCCAGCGGAAGGGGGCTCGGAAATCAGCCCCAGCATTTT. Its protein is CASGRGLGNQPQHF.